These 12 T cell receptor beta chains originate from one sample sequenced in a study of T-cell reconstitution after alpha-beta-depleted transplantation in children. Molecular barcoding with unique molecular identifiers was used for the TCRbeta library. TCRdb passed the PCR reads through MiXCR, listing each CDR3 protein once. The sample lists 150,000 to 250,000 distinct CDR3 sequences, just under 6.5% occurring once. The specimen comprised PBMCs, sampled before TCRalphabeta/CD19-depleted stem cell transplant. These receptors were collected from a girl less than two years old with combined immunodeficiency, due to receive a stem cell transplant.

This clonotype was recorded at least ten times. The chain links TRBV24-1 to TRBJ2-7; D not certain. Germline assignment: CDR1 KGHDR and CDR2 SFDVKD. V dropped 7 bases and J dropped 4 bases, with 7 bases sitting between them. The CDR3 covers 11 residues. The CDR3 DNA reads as TGTGCCACCAGCTTGGGGTACGAGCAGTACTTC. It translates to CATSLGYEQYF.

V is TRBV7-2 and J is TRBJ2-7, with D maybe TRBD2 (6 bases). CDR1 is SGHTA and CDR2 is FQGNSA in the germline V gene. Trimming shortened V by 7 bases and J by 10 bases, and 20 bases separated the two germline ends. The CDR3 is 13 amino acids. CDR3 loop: CASTHLSGDLQYF. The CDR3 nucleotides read TGTGCCAGCACCCATTTGTCGGGGGATTTACAGTACTTC.

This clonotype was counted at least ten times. The CDR3 loop reads CASSQDRASGGSETQYF. CDR3 in DNA: TGTGCCAGCAGCCAAGATCGGGCTAGCGGGGGGTCGGAGACCCAGTACTTC. This rearrangement joins TRBV3-1 to TRBJ2-5; TRBD2 agrees at 11 bases. CDR1 and CDR2 from the germline V gene are LGHDT and YNNKEL (reference sequence). Losses at the gene ends were 0 bases for V and 5 bases for J; bases not matched to a gene: 8. The CDR3 is 17 residues long.

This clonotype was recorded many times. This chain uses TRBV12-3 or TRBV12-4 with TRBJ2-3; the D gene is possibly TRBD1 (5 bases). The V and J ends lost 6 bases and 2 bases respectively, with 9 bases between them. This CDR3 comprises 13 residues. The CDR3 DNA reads TGTGCCAGCAGGGGGCTTTCCACAGATACGCAGTATTTT. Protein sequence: CASRGLSTDTQYF.

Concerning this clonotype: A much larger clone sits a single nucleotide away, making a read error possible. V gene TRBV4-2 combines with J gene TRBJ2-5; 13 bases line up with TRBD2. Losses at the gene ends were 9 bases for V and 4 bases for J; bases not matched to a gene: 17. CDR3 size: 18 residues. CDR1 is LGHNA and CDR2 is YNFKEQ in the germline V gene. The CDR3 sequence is CARSLEKRLAGGGETQYF. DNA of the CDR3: TGTGCCAGGAGCTTGGAGAAAAGACTAGCGGGAGGCGGAGAGACCCAGTACTTC.

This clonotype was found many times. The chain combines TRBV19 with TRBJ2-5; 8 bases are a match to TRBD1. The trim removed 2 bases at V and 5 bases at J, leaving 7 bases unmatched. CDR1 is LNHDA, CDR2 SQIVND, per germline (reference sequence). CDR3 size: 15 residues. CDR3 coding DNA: TGTGCCAGTAGTATAAGGACAGGGATGGGGGAGACCCAGTACTTC. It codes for CASSIRTGMGETQYF.

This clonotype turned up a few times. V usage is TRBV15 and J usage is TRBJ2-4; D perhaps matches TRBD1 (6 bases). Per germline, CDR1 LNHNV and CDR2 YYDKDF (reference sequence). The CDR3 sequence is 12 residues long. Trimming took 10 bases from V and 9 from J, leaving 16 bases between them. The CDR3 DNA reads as TGTGCCATCGAAACAGGGTCGGCCATTCAGTACTTC. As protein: CAIETGSAIQYF.

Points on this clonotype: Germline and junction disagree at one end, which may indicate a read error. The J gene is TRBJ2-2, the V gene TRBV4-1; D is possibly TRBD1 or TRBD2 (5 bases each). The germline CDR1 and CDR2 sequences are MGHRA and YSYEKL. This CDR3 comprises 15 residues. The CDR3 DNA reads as TGCGCCAGCAGCCAAGAGGGGGTAAACACCGGGGAGATGTTTTTT. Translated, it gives CASSQEGVNTGEMFF.

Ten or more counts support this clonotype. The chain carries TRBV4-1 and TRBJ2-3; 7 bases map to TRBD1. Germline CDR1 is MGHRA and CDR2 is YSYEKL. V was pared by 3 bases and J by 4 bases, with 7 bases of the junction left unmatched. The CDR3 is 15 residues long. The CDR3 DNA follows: TGCGCCAGCAGCCAGGTTCTAGGGGGCCCAGATACGCAGTATTTT. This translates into CASSQVLGGPDTQYF.

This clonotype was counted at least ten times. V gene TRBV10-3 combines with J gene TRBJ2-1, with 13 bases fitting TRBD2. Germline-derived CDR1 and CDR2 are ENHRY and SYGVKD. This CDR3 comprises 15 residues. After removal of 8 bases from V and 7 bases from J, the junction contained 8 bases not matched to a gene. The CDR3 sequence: CAIGILAGGPNEQFF. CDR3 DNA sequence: TGTGCCATCGGCATACTAGCGGGAGGGCCTAATGAGCAGTTCTTC.

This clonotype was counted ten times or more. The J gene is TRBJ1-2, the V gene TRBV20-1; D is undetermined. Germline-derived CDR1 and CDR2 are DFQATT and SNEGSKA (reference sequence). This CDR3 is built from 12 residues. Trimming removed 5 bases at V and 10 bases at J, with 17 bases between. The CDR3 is CSAPDTGDAYTF. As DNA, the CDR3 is TGCAGTGCTCCTGATACCGGAGACGCCTACACCTTC.

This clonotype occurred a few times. The CDR3 here is CSARGQGAFFRFEAFF. Written as DNA, the CDR3 is TGCAGTGCTAGAGGGCAGGGGGCCTTTTTTAGATTTGAAGCTTTCTTT. V gene TRBV20-1 combines with J gene TRBJ1-1; 8 bases are shared with TRBD1. J gave up 7 bases and V 1 base, and 14 bases lay outside the gene matches. This CDR3 has 16 residues. In germline, CDR1 is DFQATT, CDR2 SNEGSKA (reference sequence).